This T cell receptor (beta chain) came from a study of neurological immune-mediated disorders. At least ten counts were recorded for this clonotype. The germline V gene encodes CDR1 MNHNY and CDR2 SVGAGI (reference sequence). J gave up 4 bases and V 5 bases, and 14 bases lay outside the gene matches. CDR3 length equals 17 residues. Time point in this sample: longitudinal time-point 3. Among the participants, healthy controls were blood bank volunteers in Maryland, USA. With 10-nucleotide random UMIs, 5'RACE was used to make the cDNA. Every sequencing run drew on 15-18 subjects and yielded over 160 million TCR-beta sequences. A single record per CDR3 protein comes from TCRdb applying MiXCR to the 5' RACE reads. The data contain 43,000 or so distinct CDR3 sequences, approximately 15% of them singletons.

The TCR was taken from a man aged 25 to 40 in good health. This sequence joins TRBV6-6 and TRBJ1-2; TRBD1 matches 9 bases. Sequences were obtained from PBMCs. The CDR3 nucleotides are TGTGCCAGCAGTCGTACCCCGGGACAGGGTGTCTTCTATGGCTACACCTTC. It yields the protein CASSRTPGQGVFYGYTF.